The 26 T cell receptor beta chains below all came from one sample that was sequenced in a study of patients and donors after allogeneic stem cell transplantation. TCRdb independently ran MiXCR on the RT-PCR reads; one entry per CDR3 protein. The table includes about 960,000 distinct CDR3 sequences, 15% to 20% detected once. Sequenced input: blood, either unsorted or a sorted T cell fraction (not recorded which). Receptor source: a human donor who was either an allogeneic HSCT recipient or a stem cell or donor lymphocyte infusion donor (not recorded which). It is not recorded whose cells these are; they may come from a transplant donor.

This rearrangement joins TRBV5-1 to TRBJ1-2, with a tentative D call TRBD1 (6 bases). Between the trimmed V and J ends, which lost 0 bases and 4 bases, there was a span of 13 bases. CDR1 is SGHRS and CDR2 is YFSETQ in the germline V gene. The CDR3 is 15 amino acids. The CDR3 DNA reads TGCGCCAGCAGCTTGGCCCGCGGGGGCGGCTATGGCTACACCTTC. Amino acids: CASSLARGGGYGYTF.

This chain joins TRBV29-1 and TRBJ2-1; D unresolved. CDR3 size: 12 residues. The ends were cut back, 4 bases at V and 3 bases at J, with 7 bases in the middle. Germline CDR1 reads SQVTM; CDR2 reads ANQGSEA. This CDR3 reads CSVAVDYNEQFF. CDR3 coding DNA: TGCAGCGTTGCTGTGGACTACAATGAGCAGTTCTTC.

This sequence joins TRBV25-1 and TRBJ2-5, with TRBD1 matching 7 bases. Germline V lookup: CDR1 MGHDK, CDR2 SYGVNS. The CDR3 has 13 residues. V lost 8 bases, J lost 7 bases, and 10 bases stayed unmatched. This CDR3 is CASVSRTGGTQYF. The CDR3 bases are TGTGCCAGCGTTTCCCGGACAGGAGGGACCCAGTACTTC.

The chain combines TRBV7-2 with TRBJ1-4; the D is unclear. The germline V gene has CDR1 SGHTA and CDR2 FQGNSA. This CDR3 is 12 amino acids long. With 2 bases removed from V and 13 bases from J, the gap between germline ends came to 11 bases. The CDR3 region is CASSLRWPVLFF. CDR3 bases: TGTGCCAGCAGCTTAAGATGGCCGGTACTGTTTTTT. Filled out from reference TRBV7-2 and TRBJ1-4, the complete variable domain reads GAGVSQSPSNKVTEKGKDVELRCDPISGHTALYWYRQSLGQGLEFLIYFQGNSAPDKSGLPSDRFSAERTGGSVSTLTIQRTQQEDSAVYLCASSLRWPVLFFGSGTQLSVL.

This clonotype has a count of ten or more. The chain employs TRBV25-1 and TRBJ2-7, with 10 nucleotides matching TRBD1. Germline V lookup: CDR1 MGHDK, CDR2 SYGVNS. The CDR3 consists of 14 residues. V shed 4 bases, J shed 6 bases, and the junction held 6 bases outside the gene matches. The CDR3 here is CASSVSGTGAEQYF. The DNA of the CDR3 is TGTGCCAGCAGTGTCTCCGGGACAGGGGCCGAGCAGTACTTC.

The gene calls are TRBV6-2 or TRBV6-3 and TRBJ2-5, with 7 positions matching TRBD1. V was clipped by 8 bases and J by 2 bases; unmatched bases: 17. This CDR3 has 17 residues. Germline CDR1 reads MNHEY; CDR2 reads SVGEGT. CDR3 loop: CASASGQVQIRQETQYF. CDR3 sequence (DNA): TGTGCCAGCGCCTCAGGACAGGTACAAATAAGACAAGAGACCCAGTACTTC.

This clonotype was observed a handful of times. The chain carries TRBV29-1 and TRBJ2-7; TRBD1 matches 10 bases. The CDR3 has 13 residues. J gave up 2 bases and V 4 bases, and 2 bases lay outside the gene matches. Looked up from germline, CDR1 is SQVTM and CDR2 is ANQGSEA. The CDR3 loop reads CSVGQGATYEQYF. For the CDR3, the DNA is TGCAGCGTTGGACAGGGGGCCACCTACGAGCAGTACTTC.

V and J are TRBV7-8 and TRBJ2-3; TRBD2 is a possible D gene (6 bases). CDR1 is SGHVS, CDR2 FQNEAQ, per germline. This CDR3 has 15 residues. The V gene lost 5 bases and the J gene lost 5 bases, with 17 bases spanning the gap. CDR3 DNA: TGTGCCAGCAGCCGAGCTAGCGTCGGGCAAGATACGCAGTATTTT. Its translation: CASSRASVGQDTQYF.

There are a few counts of this clonotype. The chain employs TRBV4-1 and TRBJ2-7, with 10 positions matching TRBD2. Germline V CDR1 and CDR2: MGHRA, YSYEKL. This CDR3 spans 17 amino acids. Germline trimming cut 4 bases from V and 4 bases from J; bases unmatched to any gene: 13. Here the CDR3 DNA reads TGCGCCAGCAGCCCTGTCTTCGGAGCGGGAGGGAAATACGAGCAGTACTTC. Translating gives CASSPVFGAGGKYEQYF.

V and J are TRBV4-1 and TRBJ2-5; no firm D call. The germline gives CDR1 MGHRA, CDR2 YSYEKL. Trimming removed 0 bases at V and 0 bases at J, with 11 bases between. CDR3 size: 16 residues. The CDR3 DNA reads as TGCGCCAGCAGCCAAGATTACTCCCGGGACCAAGAGACCCAGTACTTC. It is translated as CASSQDYSRDQETQYF.

CDR3 DNA sequence: TGCGCCAGCAGCCAAGCCGGGACACCACAGAGCTACGAGCAGTACTTC. This encodes CASSQAGTPQSYEQYF. The chain couples TRBV4-1 to TRBJ2-7; TRBD1 might be the D (6 bases). Looked up from germline, CDR1 is MGHRA and CDR2 is YSYEKL. Deletions cut 1 base from V and 3 bases from J, with 16 bases between. This CDR3 comprises 16 residues.

This clonotype was counted between two and nine times. The V call is TRBV4-2, the J call TRBJ2-7, with 7 bases that match TRBD1. Germline V CDR1 and CDR2: LGHNA, YNFKEQ. J gave up 3 bases and V 1 base, and 3 bases lay outside the gene matches. CDR3 size: 14 residues. CDR3 bases: TGTGCCAGCAGCCAAGGTCAGGGGGTCTACGAGCAGTACTTC. This encodes CASSQGQGVYEQYF.

The chain employs TRBV9 and TRBJ1-3; TRBD1 is a possible D gene (5 bases). Trimming removed 7 bases at V and 4 bases at J, with 6 bases between. Germline V gives CDR1 SGDLS, CDR2 YYNGEE. The CDR3 loop spans 11 amino acids. CDR3 residues: CASRDGNTIYF. CDR3 coding DNA: TGTGCCAGCCGGGACGGAAACACCATATATTTT.

The chain links TRBV5-8 to TRBJ1-1, with D unclear. Germline V gene sequence: CDR1 SGHTS, CDR2 YDEGEE. The CDR3 has 15 residues. Trimming cost V 1 base and J 1 base, with 11 bases left between them. CDR3 sequence: CASSLPERRNTEAFF. The CDR3 DNA sequence: TGTGCCAGCAGCTTGCCAGAACGAAGGAACACTGAAGCTTTCTTT.

This clonotype was counted many times. This chain uses TRBV7-9 with TRBJ1-1; D gene unclear. The CDR3 runs to 15 residues. V lost 2 bases and J lost 0, with 10 bases in between. Looked up from germline, CDR1 is SEHNR and CDR2 is FQNEAQ (reference sequence). CDR3 in amino acids: CASSLTGPMNTEAFF. The CDR3 region has the DNA TGTGCCAGCAGCTTAACCGGGCCCATGAACACTGAAGCTTTCTTT.

V is TRBV4-2 and J is TRBJ1-5, with TRBD1 matching 10 bases. The ends lost 2 bases at V and 6 bases at J; junction bases unmatched: 7. Germline values: CDR1 LGHNA, CDR2 YNFKEQ. The CDR3 extends over 16 amino acids. CDR3 loop: CASSQWTGGDPQPQHF. CDR3 sequence (DNA): TGTGCCAGCAGCCAATGGACAGGGGGTGATCCTCAGCCCCAGCATTTT.

This clonotype came up a few times. CDR3 nucleotide sequence: TGCAGTGCTAGTGGGTTCGGGGCCAACACTGAAGCTTTCTTT. This translates into CSASGFGANTEAFF. The V gene is TRBV20-1, the J gene TRBJ1-1; TRBD1 might be the D (5 bases). Trimming removed 3 bases at V and 2 bases at J, with 13 bases between. Per germline, CDR1 DFQATT and CDR2 SNEGSKA (reference sequence). The CDR3 spans 14 residues.

This rearrangement joins TRBV29-1 to TRBJ2-5, with TRBD1 as a possible D gene (6 bases). Germline V gene sequence: CDR1 SQVTM, CDR2 ANQGSEA. The V gene lost 7 bases and the J gene lost 5 bases, with 11 bases spanning the gap. There are 11 residues in the CDR3. Here the CDR3 reads CSAGTGETQYF. CDR3 in DNA: TGCAGCGCCGGAACAGGGGAGACCCAGTACTTC.

The chain uses TRBV7-9 and TRBJ2-7, with D uncertain. Germline CDR1 is SEHNR and CDR2 is FQNEAQ (reference sequence). The CDR3 has 13 amino acids. Trimming stripped 5 bases from V and 2 bases from J, with 10 bases between. CDR3 amino acids: CASSARLAYEQYF. For the CDR3, the DNA is TGTGCCAGCAGCGCCCGGCTAGCCTACGAGCAGTACTTC. Drawing the rest from reference TRBV7-9 and TRBJ2-7, the complete variable domain is DTGVSQNPRHKITKRGQNVTFRCDPISEHNRLYWYRQTLGQGPEFLTYFQNEAQLEKSRLLSDRFSAERPKGSFSTLEIQRTEQGDSAMYLCASSARLAYEQYFGPGTRLTVT.

This clonotype was observed a few times. This chain joins TRBV12-3 or TRBV12-4 and TRBJ2-7, with D possibly TRBD2 on 7 matching bases. The CDR3 is 14 residues long. The ends were cut back, 3 bases at V and 5 bases at J, with 14 bases in the middle. The CDR3 DNA reads as TGTGCCAGCAGTTTCGTCCGGGGGGCCCACGAGCAGTACTTC. Its translation: CASSFVRGAHEQYF.

The chain couples TRBV28 to TRBJ2-5; maybe TRBD1 (6 bases). Deletions cut 8 bases from V and 3 bases from J, with 10 bases between. The length of the CDR3 is 12 residues. The germline V gene has CDR1 MDHEN and CDR2 SYDVKM. Written as DNA, the CDR3 is TGTGCCAGCCGGAAGGGGGAAGAGACCCAGTACTTC. It codes for CASRKGEETQYF.

This clonotype was found a few times. The chain joins TRBV30 to TRBJ1-2; D not certain. Trimming shortened V by 1 base and J by 4 bases, and 7 bases separated the two germline ends. CDR3 size: 12 residues. Germline V gene sequence: CDR1 GTSNPN, CDR2 SVGIG (reference sequence). The CDR3 spells CAWSATRYGYTF. DNA of the CDR3: TGTGCCTGGAGTGCCACCCGCTATGGCTACACCTTC.

J is TRBJ2-6 and V is TRBV29-1, with D uncertain. The CDR3 is made up of 15 amino acids. Per the germline V gene, CDR1 is SQVTM and CDR2 is ANQGSEA. Trimming stripped 4 bases from V and 0 bases from J, with 10 bases between. The CDR3 spells CSVAQNPSGANVLTF. The CDR3 DNA is TGCAGCGTTGCCCAAAACCCCTCTGGGGCCAACGTCCTGACTTTC.

This clonotype came up many times. This chain joins TRBV20-1 and TRBJ1-2, with 7 positions matching TRBD1. V shed 8 bases, J shed 6 bases, and the junction held 18 bases outside the gene matches. The CDR3 length is 15 residues. Germline V gene lookup returns CDR1 DFQATT and CDR2 SNEGSKA (reference sequence). The CDR3 region has the DNA TGCAGTCCAGGACGGACAGGAAGGCCCCGACATGGCTACACCTTC. It specifies CSPGRTGRPRHGYTF.

The rearrangement links TRBV30 to TRBJ1-2; TRBD1 agrees at 8 bases. The trim removed 3 bases at V and 6 bases at J, leaving 6 bases unmatched. CDR1 and CDR2 (germline): GTSNPN, SVGIG (reference sequence). CDR3 length equals 13 residues. The CDR3 loop reads CAWSRGTGDGYTF. DNA of the CDR3: TGTGCCTGGAGCCGAGGGACAGGCGATGGCTACACCTTC.

This clonotype was detected ten times or more. One end of the junction is discordant with germline, which a read error may explain. This chain links TRBV5-1 with TRBJ2-5; D not resolved. Germline V CDR1 and CDR2: SGHRS, YFSETQ. The CDR3 is 13 amino acids. CDR3 DNA sequence: TGTGCCAGCAGTTTAGGCAGCCAAGAGACCCAGTACTTC. Its translation is CASSLGSQETQYF.